These T cell receptor beta chains were read from a single sample in a study of OX40 agonist ivuxolimab in advanced cancers. Sequencing used immunoSEQ multiplex PCR; TCRdb keeps in-frame clones, though not all of them. The sample gives under 85,000 clones, nearly 95% of which show up once; less than 8% is in the top ten. The sequencing used CD4+ or CD8+ T cells sorted from blood, collected in a trial of the OX40 agonist ivuxolimab. These receptors were collected from an adult with an advanced solid tumor such as melanoma, head and neck, liver or kidney cancer. The CDR3 runs from the conserved cysteine through the conserved F or W. A D gene is named only where the DNA matches it firmly. Clone size is not always given. Where it is, it says once, few, many or a class for expanded clones.

V	J	D	size	CDR3	DNA
TRBV15	TRBJ1-3	-	once	CATSRGGNSGNTIYF	TGTGCCACCAGCAGGGGGGGAAACTCTGGAAACACCATATATTTT
TRBV27	TRBJ2-7	-	-	CASSSGRRTYEQYF	TGTGCCAGCAGTTCCGGACGGAGAACATACGAGCAGTACTTC
TRBV10-2	TRBJ2-3	TRBD2	-	CASSAVGLPTDTQYF	TGCGCCAGCAGTGCCGTGGGACTACCCACAGATACGCAGTATTTT
TRBV4-1	TRBJ2-3	TRBD2	-	CASSQRTSGRRVPQDTQYF	TGCGCCAGCAGCCAACGGACTAGCGGGAGGCGGGTCCCACAAGATACGCAGTATTTT
TRBV6-4	TRBJ1-1	-	once	CASSDSPILQGLDTEAFF	TGTGCCAGCAGTGACTCGCCTATCCTACAGGGCCTCGACACTGAAGCTTTCTTT
TRBV5-1	TRBJ2-3	-	-	CASSLVPTDTQYF	TGCGCCAGCAGCTTGGTCCCCACAGATACGCAGTATTTT
TRBV6-1	TRBJ2-3	-	-	CAALGPGPTDTQYF	TGTGCCGCCTTGGGCCCCGGACCTACAGATACGCAGTATTTT
TRBV6-5	TRBJ2-1	-	-	CASSAGPGGEQFF	TGTGCCAGCAGTGCTGGACCCGGCGGAGAGCAGTTCTTC
TRBV5-1	TRBJ2-1	-	-	CASSGPNEQFF	TGCGCCAGCAGCGGGCCCAATGAGCAGTTCTTC
TRBV9	TRBJ2-1	-	-	CASSPRTASYNEQFF	TGTGCCAGCAGCCCCCGGACAGCCTCCTACAATGAGCAGTTCTTC